The 15 T cell receptor beta chains in this list originate from one sample, sequenced in a study of monozygotic twins with inflammatory bowel disease. TCRdb reprocessed the 5' RACE reads and reports one entry per CDR3 protein, with no DNA. The sample holds 400,000 or so distinct CDR3 sequences. Sequenced input: blood. Receptors were obtained from a human donor with ulcerative colitis or Crohn's disease, or a healthy co-twin of an affected twin (not recorded which).

This chain connects TRBV28 to TRBJ2-7. This CDR3 contains 13 residues. Germline V gene sequence: CDR1 MDHEN, CDR2 SYDVKM. CDR3 sequence reads: CASSYRLSYEQYF. The full variable domain, with the rest looked up from reference TRBV28 and TRBJ2-7, is DVKVTQSSRYLVKRTGEKVFLECVQDMDHENMFWYRQDPGLGLRLIYFSYDVKMKEKGDIPEGYSVSREKKERFSLILESASTNQTSMYLCASSYRLSYEQYFGPGTRLTVT.

The genes are TRBV10-3 and TRBJ2-1; TCRdb's D call of TRBD2 is untestable without DNA. CDR1 is ENHRY and CDR2 is SYGVKD in the germline V gene. CDR3 length: 15 amino acids. This CDR3 reads CAISGSGGAYNEQFF.

This chain connects TRBV5-6 to TRBJ2-7; the TCRdb call, TRBD2, lacks DNA for checking. Per germline, CDR1 SGHDT and CDR2 YYEEEE. CDR3 length: 13 amino acids. CDR3 region: CASSLGLVEEQYF.

The rearrangement links TRBV6-5 to TRBJ2-2; the TRBD2 assignment by TCRdb is unverifiable without DNA. This CDR3 comprises 18 residues. The germline gives CDR1 MNHEY, CDR2 SVGAGI. The CDR3 is CASSYSGGIGSDTGELFF.

The chain employs TRBV2 and TRBJ2-6; no DNA is available, so the TRBD2 call from TCRdb remains unchecked. Germline-derived CDR1 and CDR2 are SNHLY and FYNNEI. The CDR3 spans 14 residues. CDR3: CASLAGSGANVLTF. Together with reference TRBV2 and TRBJ2-6, the CDR3 gives the full variable domain: EPEVTQTPSHQVTQMGQEVILRCVPISNHLYFYWYRQILGQKVEFLVSFYNNEISEKSEIFDDQFSVERPDGSNFTLKIRSTKLEDSAMYFCASLAGSGANVLTFGAGSRLTVL.

The chain links TRBV7-9 to TRBJ2-1; the D gene TCRdb calls, TRBD2, cannot be checked with no DNA. The CDR3 has 15 residues. The germline V gene encodes CDR1 SEHNR and CDR2 FQNEAQ (reference sequence). CDR3 region: CASSPGLAGGHEQFF.

The chain couples TRBV20-1 to TRBJ1-5; TCRdb gives TRBD1 as the D gene, but with no DNA this cannot be confirmed. Germline loops: CDR1 DFQATT, CDR2 SNEGSKA (reference sequence). The CDR3 covers 12 residues. The CDR3 reads CSVGGDHQPQHF.

V gene TRBV5-1 combines with J gene TRBJ2-3; TCRdb proposes TRBD1, but this gene call is untestable without DNA. This CDR3 comprises 17 residues. Germline CDR1 SGHRS, CDR2 YFSETQ. The CDR3 loop reads CASSLVGASASTDTQYF.

The chain combines TRBV14 with TRBJ1-6; TCRdb designates TRBD1, a call that cannot be tested without DNA. The CDR3 contains 13 residues. The V gene's germline CDR1 is SGHDN and CDR2 FVKESK. The CDR3 loop is CASSRGWVSPLHF.

This chain connects TRBV13 to TRBJ2-3; TCRdb designates TRBD1, a call that cannot be tested without DNA. CDR1 PRHDT and CDR2 FYEKMQ come from the germline V gene (reference sequence). This CDR3 comprises 15 residues. CDR3 loop: CASSRQGEASDTQYF.

The chain uses TRBV4-1 and TRBJ1-1. The CDR3 runs 15 residues. Germline CDR1 and CDR2: MGHRA and YSYEKL. The CDR3 here is CVSSQDGGRLTEAFF.

The genes are TRBV3-1 and TRBJ1-1. Germline V CDR1 and CDR2: LGHDT, YNNKEL (reference sequence). The CDR3 contains 13 residues. CDR3 protein: CASSQVVNTEAFF.

V usage is TRBV11-2 and J usage is TRBJ2-3; as DNA is missing, the TRBD1 call by TCRdb cannot be tested. CDR3 length: 16 amino acids. Germline V gene sequence: CDR1 SGHAT, CDR2 FQNNGV. This chain's CDR3 is CASSMGGSLSTDTQYF.

The rearrangement joins TRBV19 to TRBJ1-6; the TCRdb D gene call, TRBD1, has no DNA to confirm it. The V gene's germline CDR1 is LNHDA and CDR2 SQIVND (reference sequence). The CDR3 is made up of 15 amino acids. CDR3: CASSPGTGRNSPLHF. The entire variable domain, with the rest obtained from reference TRBV19 and TRBJ1-6, is as follows: DGGITQSPKYLFRKEGQNVTLSCEQNLNHDAMYWYRQDPGQGLRLIYYSQIVNDFQKGDIAEGYSVSREKKESFPLTVTSAQKNPTAFYLCASSPGTGRNSPLHFGNGTRLTVT.

The chain uses TRBV28 and TRBJ2-5; TCRdb returns TRBD2, unconfirmable since there is no DNA. The CDR3 runs to 14 residues. Germline-derived CDR1 and CDR2 are MDHEN and SYDVKM. Here the CDR3 reads CASSSEGLQETQYF.